Presented here are 21 T cell receptor beta chains from one specimen sequenced in a study of cytotoxic CD8 clonotypes in ibrutinib-treated CLL. Only in-frame clones appear in the TCRdb table, and some are missing; sequencing was by immunoSEQ multiplex PCR. The table has over 45,000 clones, 45% to 70% seen once. The sequencing used PBMCs, collected after 24 months of ibrutinib treatment. The receptors come from a human donor with chronic lymphocytic leukemia.

This chain links TRBV28 with TRBJ1-6; D remains ambiguous. Trimming left V 5 bases short and J 3 bases short, with 11 bases between. CDR3 length equals 15 residues. Germline lookup yields CDR1 MDHEN and CDR2 SYDVKM. CDR3: CASSLRQVYNSPLHF. The CDR3 DNA is TGTGCCAGCAGTCTGCGGCAGGTCTATAATTCACCCCTCCACTTT.

This clone is medium-sized (0.01 to 0.1%). The chain couples TRBV10-2 to TRBJ2-7; no clear D gene. From germline, CDR1 is WSHSY and CDR2 SAAADI. V lost 2 bases to trimming and J lost 6 bases, with 5 bases between them. CDR3 length: 11 residues. CDR3 residues: CASSENGEQYF. The CDR3 nucleotides read TGCGCCAGCAGTGAGAACGGCGAGCAGTACTTC.

V is TRBV27 and J is TRBJ2-5; the D gene is possibly TRBD2 (6 bases). Trimming took 7 bases from V and 3 from J, leaving 9 bases between them. The V gene's germline CDR1 is MNHEY and CDR2 SMNVEV (reference sequence). The CDR3 is 12 amino acids. The CDR3 nucleotides are TGTGCCAGCACTAGCGCTAAAGAGACCCAGTACTTC. Translated: CASTSAKETQYF.

The chain links TRBV5-4 to TRBJ2-4, with 10 positions matching TRBD1. The germline V gene encodes CDR1 SGHNT and CDR2 YYREEE (reference sequence). The CDR3 is 15 residues long. J gave up 14 bases and V 3 bases, and 14 bases lay outside the gene matches. The CDR3 here is CASSSTGGTFASKYF. For the CDR3, the DNA is TGTGCCAGCAGCTCGACAGGGGGCACATTCGCGTCTAAGTACTTC.

This chain joins TRBV28 and TRBJ1-5; TRBD1 aligns across 10 bases. The V gene end was trimmed by 3 bases and the J gene end by 2 bases; junction bases not matched to a gene: 4. Germline-derived CDR1 and CDR2 are MDHEN and SYDVKM. This CDR3 contains 16 residues. The CDR3, as DNA: TGTGCCAGCAGTTTTATTGGACAGGGGGGCAATCAGCCCCAGCATTTT. Translating it yields CASSFIGQGGNQPQHF.

The sample holds one count of this clone. The chain employs TRBV2 and TRBJ1-2; D perhaps matches TRBD1 (5 bases). V gave up 3 bases and J gave up 3 bases, with 11 bases separating them. Germline V gives CDR1 SNHLY, CDR2 FYNNEI. This CDR3 region has 14 residues. CDR3: CASSDPGRDYGYTF. The CDR3 coding sequence is TGTGCCAGCAGTGACCCAGGGCGTGACTATGGCTACACCTTC.

The sample holds many counts of this clone. V and J are TRBV4-2 and TRBJ1-5, with D possibly matching TRBD1 (5 bases). Germline V gene sequence: CDR1 LGHNA, CDR2 YNFKEQ. The CDR3 spans 13 residues. Trimming pared 0 bases from V and 7 bases from J, leaving 7 bases between. CDR3 in amino acids: CASSQERGQPQHF. DNA for the CDR3: TGTGCCAGCAGCCAAGAAAGGGGACAGCCCCAGCATTTT.

V usage is TRBV10-2 and J usage is TRBJ2-4; no definite D call. Germline V gives CDR1 WSHSY, CDR2 SAAADI. The CDR3 runs to 15 residues. Trimming removed 8 bases at V and 0 bases at J, with 14 bases between. In DNA, the CDR3 is TGCGCCAGCCTGGACCTTGGTGCAGCCAAAAACATTCAGTACTTC. Amino acids: CASLDLGAAKNIQYF.

The chain links TRBV7-2 to TRBJ2-7; D unclear. Trimming stripped 4 bases from V and 2 bases from J, with 12 bases between. CDR1 and CDR2 from the germline V gene are SGHTA and FQGNSA. The CDR3 extends over 14 amino acids. The CDR3, as DNA: TGTGCCAGCAGCTATGGTAGGTCCCCCTACGAGCAGTACTTC. Its translation is CASSYGRSPYEQYF. The full variable domain, its missing parts supplied by reference TRBV7-2 and TRBJ2-7, is GAGVSQSPSNKVTEKGKDVELRCDPISGHTALYWYRQSLGQGLEFLIYFQGNSAPDKSGLPSDRFSAERTGGSVSTLTIQRTQQEDSAVYLCASSYGRSPYEQYFGPGTRLTVT.

The rearrangement uses TRBV6-1 and TRBJ1-6; TRBD1 matches 10 bases. V lost 8 bases to trimming and J lost 9 bases; unmatched junction nucleotides: 10. The germline gives CDR1 MNHNS, CDR2 SASEGT. CDR3 size: 15 residues. The CDR3 DNA is TGTGCCAGCGGGGCCGACAGGGGGCTAACTTCACCCCTCCACTTT. It is translated as CASGADRGLTSPLHF.

The genes are TRBV5-1 and TRBJ1-5, with D unclear. Germline assignment: CDR1 SGHRS and CDR2 YFSETQ. V lost 4 bases to trimming and J lost 1 base, with 9 bases between them. CDR3 length: 14 amino acids. The CDR3 sequence is CASSVDGSNQPQHF. CDR3 coding DNA: TGCGCCAGCAGCGTGGACGGGAGCAATCAGCCCCAGCATTTT.

This sequence joins TRBV6-1 and TRBJ1-1; TRBD1 aligns across 8 bases. The V gene end was trimmed by 6 bases and the J gene end by 7 bases; junction bases not matched to a gene: 7. Per germline, CDR1 MNHNS and CDR2 SASEGT. CDR3 length: 13 amino acids. CDR3 sequence: CASRATGGSEAFF. CDR3 sequence (DNA): TGTGCCAGCAGGGCTACAGGGGGTAGTGAAGCTTTCTTT.

This clone was counted once. The chain links TRBV7-2 to TRBJ2-5; perhaps TRBD1 as D (6 bases). Germline V lookup: CDR1 SGHTA, CDR2 FQGNSA. Trimming cost V 5 bases and J 4 bases, with 17 bases left between them. The CDR3 has 15 residues. The CDR3 bases are TGTGCCAGCAGCCCCCCGGGACACCTCACAGAGACCCAGTACTTC. The encoded protein is CASSPPGHLTETQYF.

The chain has TRBV29-1 and TRBJ2-7; 7 bases are shared with TRBD1. V trimming: 4 bases; J trimming: 1 base; junction bases outside the gene matches: 4. The CDR3 sequence is 13 residues long. Per germline, CDR1 SQVTM and CDR2 ANQGSEA. The CDR3 nucleotides read TGCAGCGTTGGACAGGGAAGATCCTACGAGCAGTACTTC. Amino acid sequence: CSVGQGRSYEQYF.

The table lists this clone with many counts. The rearrangement links TRBV10-3 to TRBJ1-3; weak D call: TRBD1 (5 bases). The CDR3 consists of 14 residues. Germline V gives CDR1 ENHRY, CDR2 SYGVKD. Trimming pared 3 bases from V and 4 bases from J, leaving 10 bases between. The CDR3 loop reads CAISESGTGNTIYF. CDR3 sequence (DNA): TGTGCCATCAGTGAATCGGGGACCGGAAACACCATATATTTT.

The chain uses TRBV2 and TRBJ1-1, with 10 bases identical to TRBD1. V dropped 4 bases and J dropped 5; count of bases not matched to a gene: 4. The germline V gene has CDR1 SNHLY and CDR2 FYNNEI. CDR3 size: 14 residues. The CDR3 DNA reads TGTGCCAGCAGTGTCCGGACAGGGGGGACTGAAGCTTTCTTT. Residues: CASSVRTGGTEAFF.

The V call is TRBV5-6, the J call TRBJ1-1; perhaps TRBD1 as D (6 bases). Trimming removed 0 bases from V and 6 bases from J, with 12 bases in between. Germline CDR1 is SGHDT and CDR2 is YYEEEE. This CDR3 is 14 amino acids long. The CDR3 nucleotides are TGTGCCAGCAGCTTGGTGGGGGGCCTGGCTGAAGCTTTCTTT. Its protein product is CASSLVGGLAEAFF.

V and J are TRBV18 and TRBJ1-4; perhaps TRBD1 as D (6 bases). Germline values: CDR1 KGHSH, CDR2 LQKENI. The CDR3 runs to 15 residues. Between the trimmed V and J ends, which lost 2 bases and 8 bases, there was a span of 15 bases. The CDR3 loop is CASSPWGHSAEKLFF. DNA of the CDR3: TGTGCCAGCTCACCATGGGGACATTCGGCGGAAAAACTGTTTTTT.

V usage is TRBV27 and J usage is TRBJ2-7; TRBD1 or TRBD2 may be the D gene (5 bases each). The V end was cut by 4 bases, the J end by 5 bases, with 18 bases between. CDR3 length: 15 amino acids. The germline V gene has CDR1 MNHEY and CDR2 SMNVEV (reference sequence). CDR3 in amino acids: CASSYSIVRDDEQYF. CDR3 in DNA: TGTGCCAGCAGTTACTCGATCGTTAGGGACGACGAGCAGTACTTC.

This clone was detected many times. The V call is TRBV7-2, the J call TRBJ1-5; 7 positions match TRBD1. Germline CDR1 and CDR2: SGHTA and FQGNSA. V lost 4 bases and J lost 6; bases outside the gene matches: 3. The CDR3 is made up of 13 amino acids. CDR3 sequence: CASSSRGTQPQHF. The CDR3 DNA is TGTGCCAGCAGCTCCAGGGGGACTCAGCCCCAGCATTTT.

This clone appeared many times. The gene calls are TRBV5-5 and TRBJ2-7; possibly TRBD1 for D (8 bases). Germline assignment: CDR1 SGHKS and CDR2 YYEKEE (reference sequence). V gave up 0 bases and J gave up 6 bases, with 16 bases separating them. The CDR3 has 15 residues. The DNA for the CDR3 is TGTGCCAGCAGCTTGGTAGGACAGGGAGGGTTCGAGCAGTACTTC. Translating it yields CASSLVGQGGFEQYF.